The T cell receptor beta chain described here comes from a study of identifying expanded T cells in peripheral blood. The study, taken as a whole, reports: Technical replicates showed 0.9 to 1.5 changed clones; roughly two weeks roughly 16; four weeks 19. Across healthy donors, higher total template counts meant significantly greater approximately two-week count variance.

A remark on this clone: The antigen remains unidentified.

Collection occurred without any documented infections or immune events in donors. Measured with immunoSEQ multiplex PCR; TCRdb has only the in-frame clones, and not every one. The data show about 82,000 clones, with around 90% seen just once and approximately 7% held by the top ten. With 1 base removed from V and 4 bases from J, the gap between germline ends came to 13 bases. This CDR3 is 14 amino acids long. Per germline, CDR1 GTSNPN and CDR2 SVGIG (reference sequence). The chain links TRBV30 to TRBJ2-5; either TRBD1 or TRBD2 may supply D (6 bases each). This receptor was taken from a person aged 18 to 75 in good health. The specimen was blood. This CDR3 reads CAWSEVRGRETQYF. CDR3 DNA: TGTGCCTGGAGTGAAGTTCGGGGGCGAGAGACCCAGTACTTC.